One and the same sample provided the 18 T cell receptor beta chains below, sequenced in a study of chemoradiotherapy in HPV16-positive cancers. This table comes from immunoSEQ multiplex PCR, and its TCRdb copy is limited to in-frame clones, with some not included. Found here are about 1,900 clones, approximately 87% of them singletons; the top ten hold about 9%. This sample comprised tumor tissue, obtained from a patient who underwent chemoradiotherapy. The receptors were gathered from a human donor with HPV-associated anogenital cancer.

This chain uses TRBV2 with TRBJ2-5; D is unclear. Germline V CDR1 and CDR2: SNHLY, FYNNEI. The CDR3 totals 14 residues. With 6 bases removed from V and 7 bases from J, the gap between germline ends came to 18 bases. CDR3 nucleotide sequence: TGTGCCAGCAGGGCTGATATGGAAATCGGGACCCAGTACTTC. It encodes CASRADMEIGTQYF.

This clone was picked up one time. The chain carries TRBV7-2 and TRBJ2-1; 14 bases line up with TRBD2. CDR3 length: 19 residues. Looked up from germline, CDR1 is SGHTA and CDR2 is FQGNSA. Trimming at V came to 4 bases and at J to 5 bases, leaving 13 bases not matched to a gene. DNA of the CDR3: TGTGCCAGCAGCTCAACCGGGACTAGCGGGAGTGGTCGAAACAATGAGCAGTTCTTC. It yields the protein CASSSTGTSGSGRNNEQFF.

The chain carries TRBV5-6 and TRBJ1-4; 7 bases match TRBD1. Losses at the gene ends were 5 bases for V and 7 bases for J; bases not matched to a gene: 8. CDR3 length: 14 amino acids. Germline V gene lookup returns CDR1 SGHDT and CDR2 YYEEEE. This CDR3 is CASSALQGTEKLFF. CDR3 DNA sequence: TGTGCCAGCAGTGCGCTACAGGGGACTGAAAAACTGTTTTTT.

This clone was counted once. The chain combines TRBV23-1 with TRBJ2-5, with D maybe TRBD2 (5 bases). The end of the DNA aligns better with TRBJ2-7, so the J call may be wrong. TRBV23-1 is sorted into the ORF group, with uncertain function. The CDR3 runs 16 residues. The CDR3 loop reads CASSQDPWTYRYEQYF. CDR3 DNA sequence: TGCGCCAGCAGTCAAGACCCATGGACTTATAGGTACGAGCAGTACTTC.

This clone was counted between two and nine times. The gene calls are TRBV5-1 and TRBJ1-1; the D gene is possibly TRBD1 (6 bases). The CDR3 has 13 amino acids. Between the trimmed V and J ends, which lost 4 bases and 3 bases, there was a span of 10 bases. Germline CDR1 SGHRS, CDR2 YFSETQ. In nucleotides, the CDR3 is TGCGCCAGCAGCCTAAAGGGGGACACTGAAGCTTTCTTT. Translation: CASSLKGDTEAFF.

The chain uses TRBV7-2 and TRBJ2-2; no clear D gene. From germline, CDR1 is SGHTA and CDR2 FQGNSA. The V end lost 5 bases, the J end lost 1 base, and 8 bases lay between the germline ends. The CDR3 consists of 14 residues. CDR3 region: CASSPYLNTGELFF. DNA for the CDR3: TGTGCCAGCAGCCCCTACTTGAACACCGGGGAGCTGTTTTTT. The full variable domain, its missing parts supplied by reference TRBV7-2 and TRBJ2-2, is GAGVSQSPSNKVTEKGKDVELRCDPISGHTALYWYRQSLGQGLEFLIYFQGNSAPDKSGLPSDRFSAERTGGSVSTLTIQRTQQEDSAVYLCASSPYLNTGELFFGEGSRLTVL.

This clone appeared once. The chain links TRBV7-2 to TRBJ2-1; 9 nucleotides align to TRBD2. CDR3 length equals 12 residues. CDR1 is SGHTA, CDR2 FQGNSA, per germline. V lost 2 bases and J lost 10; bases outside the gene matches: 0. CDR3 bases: TGTGCCAGCAGCTTACTAGCGGGGGAGCAGTTCTTC. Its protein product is CASSLLAGEQFF.

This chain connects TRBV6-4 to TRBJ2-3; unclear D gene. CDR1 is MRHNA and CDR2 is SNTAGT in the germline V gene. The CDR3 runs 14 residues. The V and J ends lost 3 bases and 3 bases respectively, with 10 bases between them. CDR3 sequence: CASSESLGTDTQYF. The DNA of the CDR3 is TGTGCCAGCAGTGAATCCTTGGGAACAGATACGCAGTATTTT.

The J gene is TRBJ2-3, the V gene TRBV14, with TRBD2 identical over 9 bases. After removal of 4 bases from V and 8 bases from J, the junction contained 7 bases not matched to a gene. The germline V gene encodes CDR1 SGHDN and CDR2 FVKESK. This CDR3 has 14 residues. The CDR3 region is CASSRGLAYGTQYF. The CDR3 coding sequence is TGTGCCAGCAGCCGCGGACTAGCGTACGGTACGCAGTATTTT.

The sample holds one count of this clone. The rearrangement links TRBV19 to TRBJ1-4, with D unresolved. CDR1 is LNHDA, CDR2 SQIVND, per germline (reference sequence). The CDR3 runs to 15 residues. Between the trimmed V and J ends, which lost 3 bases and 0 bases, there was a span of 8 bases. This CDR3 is CASSMGISTNEKLFF. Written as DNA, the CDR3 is TGTGCCAGTAGTATGGGGATTTCAACTAATGAAAAACTGTTTTTT.

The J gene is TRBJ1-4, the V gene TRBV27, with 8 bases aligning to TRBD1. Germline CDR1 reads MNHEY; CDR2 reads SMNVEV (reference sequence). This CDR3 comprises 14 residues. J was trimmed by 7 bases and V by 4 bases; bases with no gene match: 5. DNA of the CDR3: TGTGCCAGCAGTTACAGGGGGGAGAGTGAAAAACTGTTTTTT. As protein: CASSYRGESEKLFF.

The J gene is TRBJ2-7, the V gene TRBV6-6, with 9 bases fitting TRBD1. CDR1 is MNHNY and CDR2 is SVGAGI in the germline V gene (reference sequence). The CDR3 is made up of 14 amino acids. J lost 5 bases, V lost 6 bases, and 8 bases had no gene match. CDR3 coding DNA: TGTGCCAGCAGAAAAGGACAGGGGATAAACGAGCAGTACTTC. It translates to CASRKGQGINEQYF.

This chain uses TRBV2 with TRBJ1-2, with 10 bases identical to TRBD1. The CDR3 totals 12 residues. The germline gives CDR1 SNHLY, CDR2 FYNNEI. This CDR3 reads CSGTGDNYGYTF. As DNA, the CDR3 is TGTTCAGGGACAGGGGACAACTATGGCTACACCTTC.

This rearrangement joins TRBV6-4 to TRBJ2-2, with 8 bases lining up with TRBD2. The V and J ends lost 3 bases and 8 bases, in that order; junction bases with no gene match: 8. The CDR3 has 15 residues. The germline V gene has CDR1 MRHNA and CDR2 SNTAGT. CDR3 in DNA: TGTGCCAGCAGTGAGGGACCAGCGGGAGCTGGGGAGCTGTTTTTT. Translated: CASSEGPAGAGELFF.

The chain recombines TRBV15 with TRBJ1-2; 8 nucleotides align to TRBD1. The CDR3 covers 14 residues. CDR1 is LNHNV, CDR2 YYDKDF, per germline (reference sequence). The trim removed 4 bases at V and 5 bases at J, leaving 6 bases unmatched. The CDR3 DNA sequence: TGTGCCACCAGCACCGAAGGACAGGGATATGGCTACACCTTC. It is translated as CATSTEGQGYGYTF.

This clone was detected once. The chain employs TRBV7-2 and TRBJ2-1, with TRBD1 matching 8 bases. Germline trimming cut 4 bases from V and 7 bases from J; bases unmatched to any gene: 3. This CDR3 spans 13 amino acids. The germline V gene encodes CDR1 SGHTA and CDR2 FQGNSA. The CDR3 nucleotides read TGTGCCAGCAGCTCAGGGGGCCTTAATGAGCAGTTCTTC. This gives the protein CASSSGGLNEQFF.

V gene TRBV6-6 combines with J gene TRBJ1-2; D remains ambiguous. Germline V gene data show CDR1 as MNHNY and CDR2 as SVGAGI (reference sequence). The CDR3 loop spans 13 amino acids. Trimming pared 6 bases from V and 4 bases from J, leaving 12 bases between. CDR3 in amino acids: CASSSGGVYGYTF. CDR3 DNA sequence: TGTGCCAGCAGCTCCGGCGGAGTCTATGGCTACACCTTC.

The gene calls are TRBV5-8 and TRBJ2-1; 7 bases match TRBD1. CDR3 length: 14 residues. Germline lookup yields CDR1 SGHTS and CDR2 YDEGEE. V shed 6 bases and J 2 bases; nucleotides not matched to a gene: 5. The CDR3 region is CASIQTGTYNEQFF. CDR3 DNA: TGTGCCAGCATCCAGACAGGGACCTACAATGAGCAGTTCTTC.